This entry concerns a single T cell receptor beta chain. Its antigen is still unknown. No base-level quality is on record; no much larger clone is a single base apart. The treatment or condition label on this specimen signifies: about 20 received Ad26.COV2.S at low or high dose, single or two shots; several received placebo; per-sample allocation not given. Repertoires of vaccine and placebo recipients were sequenced from samples collected on day 63 after the first injection. Cohort 1b enrolled around 24 adults aged 18-55 years at a single site in Boston, USA, between 29 July and 7 August 2020. Ad26.COV2.S was a replication-incompetent adenovirus type 26 vector that expressed a prefusion-stabilized SARS-CoV-2 spike protein derived from the original Wuhan strain. The CDR3 numbers 14 residues from cysteine through phenylalanine. This entry keeps only the CDR3 DNA: 42 bases, framed from base 1. CDR1 is given as SNHLY and CDR2 as FYNNEI, both from the germline V gene. V is shortened by 2 bases, J by 2 bases, and the region joining them spans 9 bases.

The source of the sample is a study of Ad26.COV2.S vaccination and SARS-CoV-2 variants (dated by TCRdb to about 2021). Study-level background: Vaccine-arm donors came from COV1001, a multicentre, randomized, double-blind, placebo-controlled phase I-IIa trial of Ad26.COV2.S in healthy adults. Ad26.COV2.S was given intramuscularly at 5x10^10 or 1x10^11 viral particles, as a single shot or as two shots 56 days apart. The specificity and breadth of SARS-CoV-2-reactive T cell receptors after Ad26.COV2.S vaccination were assessed by TCRbeta repertoire sequencing. A total of approximately 30 samples were included in the TCR-sequenced set, comprising about 20 Ad26.COV2.S vaccine recipients, 5 placebo recipients and 8 SARS-CoV-2 convalescent individuals. Trial participants were randomized into five groups of five, in which low-dose or high-dose Ad26.COV2.S was given once or twice, or placebo was given on both occasions. Investigators did not know the trial group allocation while performing experiments and assessing outcomes. Broader findings and caveats from the paper: It was noted by the authors that total T cell responses may have been underestimated by the TCR breadth and depth analyses. Non-spike TCR breadth was comparable between vaccine and placebo recipients, consistent with the vaccine containing only spike. Substantial breadth of spike-specific CD8+ and CD4+ T cell responses was reported after vaccination. Ad26.COV2.S recipients had higher spike-specific TCR breadth than placebo recipients (P = 0.0014). Comparing responses between vaccine doses or regimens was not something the study was powered to do.

The immunoSEQ Assay was the method used to sequence TCRbeta CDR3 regions. After extraction, genomic DNA underwent amplification by bias-controlled multiplex PCR, followed by high-throughput sequencing. Under the source paper's analysis protocol: To quantify the absolute abundance of every unique TCRbeta CDR3 region, sequences were collapsed and filtered. T cell fraction was estimated by normalizing TCRbeta template counts to usable DNA, which was measured by amplifying reference genes present in all nucleated cells. Repertoire TCRs were annotated as SARS-CoV-2-specific by exact matching of V gene, CDR3 amino acid sequence and J gene to a known reactive TCR set. The reference SARS-CoV-2 TCR set came from MIRA and was filtered for enrichment in COVID-19-positive ImmuneCODE repertoires, removing public or cross-reactive TCRs. Based on the MIRA antigens, annotated TCRs were further analysed at the level of specific ORF or position within ORF. Depth was the summed frequency of annotated unique rearrangements, while breadth was defined as annotated unique rearrangements over total unique productive rearrangements. Two-sided Wilcoxon rank-sum tests were used to compare TCR breadth between groups. The immuneACCESS repertoire file appears here via TCRdb, limited to in-frame rearrangements. These files lack a portion of the clones; in checked studies, under half of the deficit traces to unresolved V genes, and the cause of the others is not known. The D gene and trimming were derived from the DNA, and the V and J assignments and clone size from that table. The sample yields over 400,000 clones; nearly 90% were counted once. The ten largest account for 2.5% to 3% of the sample.

The source is a person aged 18-60 years who received the Ad26.COV2.S COVID-19 vaccine or a placebo. The sample consisted of peripheral blood, taken in a trial of Ad26.COV2.S vaccine versus placebo. This sequence uses TRBV2 and TRBJ1-1; TRBD1 is a possible D gene, resting on 6 matching bases. The CDR3 corresponds to CASSEQGHNTEAFF. The DNA sequence is given as TGTGCCAGCAGTGAACAGGGACACAACACTGAAGCTTTCTTT.